This passage covers 3 T cell receptor beta chains from one sample sequenced in a study of response to subunit inactivated influenza vaccine. TCRdb processed the RT-PCR reads anew with MiXCR; each CDR3 protein has one entry. Of more than 600,000 distinct CDR3 sequences listed, around 18% are singletons. The sample in question was PBMCs from blood, obtained around 5 days after vaccination. The receptors originated from a man between 45 and 60 years old who received an inactivated influenza vaccine.

The chain is built from TRBV12-3 or TRBV12-4 and TRBJ1-4, with D hard to call. Trimming pared 1 base from V and 8 bases from J, leaving 11 bases between. This CDR3 contains 14 residues. CDR3 region: CASSLGSLEEKLFF. CDR3 sequence (DNA): TGTGCCAGCAGTTTAGGCTCCCTGGAGGAAAAACTGTTTTTT.

Written as DNA, the CDR3 is TGTGCCAGCAGTTTAGCGGTTAGCTATGGCTACACCTTC. Translated: CASSLAVSYGYTF. The rearrangement joins TRBV12-3 or TRBV12-4 to TRBJ1-2; D not certain. This CDR3 is built from 13 residues. The ends were cut back, 0 bases at V and 4 bases at J, with 6 bases in the middle.

A few counts support this clonotype. The rearrangement uses TRBV7-6 and TRBJ1-3, with D maybe TRBD1 (5 bases). The length of the CDR3 is 14 residues. V was shortened by 5 bases and J by 0 bases, with 8 bases between the two germline ends. Germline CDR1 SGHVS, CDR2 FNYEAQ. The DNA for the CDR3 is TGTGCCAGCAGCGGGAGGGGCTCTGGAAACACCATATATTTT. Protein product: CASSGRGSGNTIYF.